Shown below are 10 T cell receptor beta chains from a single sample sequenced in a study of blood T cell repertoires in COVID-19 (dated by TCRdb to the early 2020s). The library was prepared using the immunoSEQ multiplex PCR assay. TCRdb retrieved this table from immuneACCESS and kept in-frame rearrangements only. Not all clones are present; in checked studies, unresolved V genes account for under half, and no reason is known for the remainder. The sample includes about 210,000 clones, with about 84% observed a single time. Jointly, the top ten make up under 10% of the sample. The sequenced sample consisted of peripheral blood. These receptors came from a woman at least 80 years old with COVID-19, enrolled during active disease.

J is TRBJ1-4 and V is TRBV5-4, with unresolved D. This CDR3 has 13 amino acids. V lost 7 bases, J lost 7 bases, and 14 bases lay in between. Germline V CDR1 and CDR2: SGHNT, YYREEE (reference sequence). The CDR3 region has the DNA TGTGCCAGCCAAGAGGCGGGAGGTGAAAAACTGTTTTTT. Encoded protein: CASQEAGGEKLFF.

The rearrangement links TRBV15 to TRBJ2-7; 8 bases match TRBD1. The CDR3 has 14 amino acids. V was clipped by 3 bases and J by 7 bases; unmatched bases: 8. The germline V gene encodes CDR1 LNHNV and CDR2 YYDKDF (reference sequence). The CDR3 nucleotides read TGTGCCACCAGCAGGGACAGGGTATCGCTGGAGCAGTACTTC. It translates to CATSRDRVSLEQYF. Filled out from reference TRBV15 and TRBJ2-7, the complete variable domain reads DAMVIQNPRYQVTQFGKPVTLSCSQTLNHNVMYWYQQKSSQAPKLLFHYYDKDFNNEADTPDNFQSRRPNTSFCFLDIRSPGLGDTAMYLCATSRDRVSLEQYFGPGTRLTVT.

The CDR3 coding sequence is TGTGCCAGCAGTTTCCAAGCGGGAGAGATCTACGAGCAGTACTTC. The encoded protein is CASSFQAGEIYEQYF. The chain links TRBV27 to TRBJ2-7, with TRBD2 matching 8 bases. J gave up 3 bases and V 3 bases, and 7 bases lay outside the gene matches. The CDR3 is made up of 15 amino acids. Germline-derived CDR1 and CDR2 are MNHEY and SMNVEV (reference sequence).

This clone was picked up one time. The chain combines TRBV3-1 (or the pseudogene TRBV3-2) with TRBJ2-7; the D gene is possibly TRBD2 (6 bases). The CDR3 sequence is 13 residues long. Germline loops: CDR1 LGHDT, CDR2 YNNKEL (reference sequence). Trimming pared 5 bases from V and 6 bases from J, leaving 14 bases between. The CDR3 loop is CASSLGLEGEQYF. Here the CDR3 DNA reads TGTGCCAGCAGCTTGGGGTTGGAGGGCGAGCAGTACTTC.

The J gene is TRBJ1-1, the V gene TRBV5-1; D possibly corresponds to TRBD1 (5 bases). CDR3 size: 13 residues. Between the trimmed V and J ends, which lost 4 bases and 8 bases, there was a span of 15 bases. CDR1 is SGHRS and CDR2 is YFSETQ in the germline V gene. In DNA form, the CDR3 reads TGCGCCAGCAGCATCTCAGGGTACTCCGAAGCTTTCTTT. Residues: CASSISGYSEAFF.

The V call is TRBV24-1, the J call TRBJ1-5; perhaps TRBD1 as D (5 bases). The germline V gene encodes CDR1 KGHDR and CDR2 SFDVKD. V was pared by 4 bases and J by 7 bases, with 13 bases between. The CDR3 sequence is 14 residues long. CDR3 nucleotide sequence: TGTGCCACCAGTGAGTCAGGGTTACGACAGCCCCAGCATTTT. Protein: CATSESGLRQPQHF.

The table lists this clone with a count of one. The chain is built from TRBV4-2 and TRBJ2-7; D might be TRBD2 (5 bases). From germline, CDR1 is LGHNA and CDR2 YNFKEQ. The V gene lost 0 bases and the J gene lost 3 bases, with 9 bases spanning the gap. CDR3 length equals 14 residues. The CDR3 coding sequence is TGTGCCAGCAGCCAAGAGCGTGCGGGCTACGAGCAGTACTTC. This encodes CASSQERAGYEQYF.

This clone was detected once. This chain joins TRBV4-1 and TRBJ1-5; 7 bases align to TRBD1. The CDR3 runs to 18 residues. J lost 3 bases, V lost 3 bases, and 14 bases had no gene match. From germline, CDR1 is MGHRA and CDR2 YSYEKL. The CDR3 loop reads CASSHTRLRQGPNQPQHF. The CDR3 coding sequence is TGCGCCAGCAGCCATACACGCCTTAGACAGGGCCCCAATCAGCCCCAGCATTTT.

The chain recombines TRBV2 with TRBJ2-3; 9 nucleotides match TRBD1. The CDR3 spans 16 residues. The junction had 12 bases not matched to a gene; V was cut back by 2 bases and J by 9 bases. CDR1 is SNHLY, CDR2 FYNNEI, per germline. The CDR3 spells CASSEPRGQGFATQYF. CDR3 DNA sequence: TGTGCCAGCAGTGAACCAAGGGGACAGGGCTTCGCCACGCAGTATTTT.

CDR3 in amino acids: CASSSGSANTEAFF. The CDR3, as DNA: TGCGCCAGCAGCTCCGGGAGCGCCAACACTGAAGCTTTCTTT. The gene calls are TRBV5-1 and TRBJ1-1; no clear D. CDR3 length equals 14 residues. Germline-derived CDR1 and CDR2 are SGHRS and YFSETQ. V lost 3 bases to trimming and J lost 2 bases, with 11 bases between them.